This note documents a single T cell receptor (beta chain) sequence. The antigen remains undetermined. Clones were read by immunoSEQ multiplex PCR, and TCRdb kept only the in-frame ones, dropping some. Of some 71,000 clones in the sample, around nine tenths were seen once. This record belongs to a study of a mutant IDH1 vaccine in newly diagnosed glioma. Study information: Before enrollment, patients got radiotherapy alone, temozolomide alone, or mostly the combination.

After removal of 3 bases from V and 8 bases from J, the junction contained 7 bases not matched to a gene. There are 14 residues in the CDR3. From germline, CDR1 is GTSNPN and CDR2 SVGIG (reference sequence). Documented time point: week 35, safety follow-up. In the vaccine, a single dose held 300 ug of the mutant IDH1 20-mer peptide, along with topical imiquimod. This material consisted of PBMCs, taken from a glioma patient whose treatment included an IDH1 peptide vaccine. The TCR originated in a man in his thirties or forties with glioma. The rearrangement uses TRBV30 and TRBJ1-2; TRBD1 aligns across 12 bases. In DNA form, the CDR3 reads TGTGCCTGGAGGGGGGACAGGGGGCGCCCCGGCTACACCTTC. Translation: CAWRGDRGRPGYTF.